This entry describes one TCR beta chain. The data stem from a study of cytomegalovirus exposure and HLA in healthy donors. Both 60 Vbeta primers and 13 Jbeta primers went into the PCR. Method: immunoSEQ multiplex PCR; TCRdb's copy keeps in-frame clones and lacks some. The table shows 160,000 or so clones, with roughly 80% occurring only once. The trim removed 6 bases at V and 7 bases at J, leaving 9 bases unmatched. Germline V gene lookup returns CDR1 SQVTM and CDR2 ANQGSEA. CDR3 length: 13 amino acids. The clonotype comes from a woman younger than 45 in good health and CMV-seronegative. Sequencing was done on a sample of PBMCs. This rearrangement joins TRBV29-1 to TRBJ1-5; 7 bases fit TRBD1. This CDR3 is CSVGGTGDQPQHF. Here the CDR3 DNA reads TGCAGCGTGGGAGGAACAGGGGACCAGCCCCAGCATTTT.